The source of this T cell receptor (beta chain) is a study of T cell responses to AZD1222 COVID-19 vaccine (dated by TCRdb to 2020 to 2023). Turning to the overall study: AZD1222 recipients given second doses at about 4 weeks or at about 12 weeks were pooled, since spike-specific TCR depth and breadth were not found to differ between the two schedules. A total of 230 to 250 trial participants underwent TCR sequencing, of whom approximately 200 had received two doses of AZD1222 and about 26 had received two doses of the MenACWY control vaccine. Trial participants were enrolled into age subgroups of 18-55, 56-69 and 70-plus years, which contained approximately 150, 30 and 60 TCR-sequenced participants, respectively.

Beyond this particular receptor, the publication reports: Only five or six AZD1222 recipients were SARS-CoV-2 seropositive at baseline, limiting conclusions about previously exposed vaccinees. The 56-69-year group was small, and its depth increase did not reach significance, likely because of low power. No day 14 peak-response samples were available, so repertoires were characterized only after the peak T cell response. Nearly half of unique spike-specific TCRs reportedly recognized epitopes outside regions mutated in the B.1.351 and B.1.1.7 variants. The vaccine-associated CD4 TCRs covered the entire spike protein, and the dominant responses fell in regions 160-218 and 743-854. After two AZD1222 doses, spike-specific TCR breadth and depth were significantly higher than at day 0 and than in MenACWY recipients. Participants were mostly white British, with more females than males. The authors suggested clonal diversity may have been underestimated.

The time point label, as the study defines it: baseline before first vaccination. Samples from vaccinated people were obtained from the UK trials COV001 and COV002, which included a single-blind randomized controlled phase 2/3 trial of AZD1222 (ChAdOx1 nCoV-19) in healthy adults. For TCRbeta chain sequencing, PBMC samples from trial participants were taken at day 0 and at day 28 after the second dose. With respect to this clone: Which antigen it targets is not known. No base-level quality is on record; no much larger clone is a single base apart.

The trim is 2 bases for V and 3 bases for J, with a gap of 10 bases between the germline ends. Based on the germline V gene (reference sequence), the CDR1 and CDR2 sequences are SEHNR and FQNEAQ. The CDR3 contains 14 residues, cysteine and phenylalanine counted. CDR3 DNA is the only sequence kept; it has 42 bases, read in frame from the first base. The CDR3 regions of human TCRbeta chains were subjected to immunosequencing. In the paper's pipeline: TCRs in the repertoires were matched against a reference library of SARS-CoV-2-specific TCRs that had been generated with the MIRA antigen-specificity platform. Breadth was defined as the fraction of unique TCRs that were SARS-CoV-2-associated. Depth was defined as the fraction of total T cells that were SARS-CoV-2-associated. Using the MIRA data, each spike-specific TCR was assigned both to the spike region to which the TCR was reactive and to a CD4 or CD8 class. Log10-transformed breadth and depth values were compared by one-way ANOVA with Sidak's multiple comparisons tests. TCRdb's version of the immuneACCESS table is confined to in-frame rearrangements and falls short of the full clone set. An unresolved V gene accounts for under half of the shortfall where checked; the remainder is of unknown origin. Clonal size and the V and J genes are those of that table, whereas D and trimming came from the DNA. The sample profile shows roughly 150,000 clones; approximately 90% of them were found once. The ten largest make up over 1.5% of the sample.

This TCR derives from an adult in good health. The sequencing here drew on peripheral blood, taken on day 0 of AZD1222 vaccination. The chain employs TRBV7-9 and TRBJ1-2, with no D gene named confidently. The DNA sequence reads TGTGCCAGCAGCTTATGGTCAGGCTACTATGGCTACACCTTC. Its translation is CASSLWSGYYGYTF.